What follows are 17 T cell receptor beta chains derived from one specimen sequenced in a study of cytomegalovirus exposure and HLA in healthy donors (dated by TCRdb to 2016 to 2017). Library preparation used the immunoSEQ multiplex PCR assay. For the multiplex PCR, a mixture combining 60 forward primers for TCR Vbeta segments and 13 reverse primers for TCR Jbeta segments was used. TCRdb retrieved this table from immuneACCESS and kept in-frame rearrangements only. Not all clones are present; in checked studies, unresolved V genes account for under half, and no reason is known for the remainder. This sample is represented by 160,000 or so clones; about 75% of them were singletons. Approximately 2.3% of the sample rests with the top ten. Specimen: PBMCs. Source of these receptors: a female donor in good health and CMV-seronegative.

The chain uses TRBV2 and TRBJ1-1; D unclear. Trimming shortened V by 0 bases and J by 4 bases, and 6 bases separated the two germline ends. Per germline, CDR1 SNHLY and CDR2 FYNNEI. The CDR3 sequence is 13 residues long. CDR3 amino acids: CASSEAWATEAFF. In nucleotides, the CDR3 is TGTGCCAGCAGTGAAGCGTGGGCCACTGAAGCTTTCTTT.

V is TRBV2 and J is TRBJ2-1, with 13 nucleotides matching TRBD2. Germline CDR1 is SNHLY and CDR2 is FYNNEI. The CDR3 spans 16 residues. V lost 6 bases, J lost 3 bases, and 5 bases stayed unmatched. The chain's CDR3 is CASRGLAGADYNEQFF. DNA of the CDR3: TGTGCCAGCAGAGGACTAGCGGGAGCAGACTACAATGAGCAGTTCTTC.

The chain carries TRBV19 and TRBJ2-1, with D possibly being TRBD1 (7 bases). V dropped 6 bases and J dropped 6 bases, with 15 bases sitting between them. This CDR3 contains 14 residues. Looked up from germline, CDR1 is LNHDA and CDR2 is SQIVND (reference sequence). The CDR3 region is CASSQGGGVNEQFF. For the CDR3, the DNA is TGTGCCAGTAGCCAAGGGGGCGGGGTCAATGAGCAGTTCTTC.

The sample holds a few counts of this clone. The chain employs TRBV6-7 and TRBJ2-7; 10 positions agree with TRBD2. TRBV6-7 is an ORF, and what it does is uncertain. This CDR3 has 15 residues. The V segment lost 2 bases and the J segment 3 bases; nucleotides outside the gene matches: 4. The CDR3 reads CASSYPSGGLYEQYF. The DNA of the CDR3 is TGTGCCAGCAGTTACCCTAGCGGGGGACTCTACGAGCAGTACTTC.

The rearrangement joins TRBV28 to TRBJ1-2; 9 bases are shared with TRBD1. J gave up 4 bases and V 2 bases, and 8 bases lay outside the gene matches. In germline, CDR1 is MDHEN, CDR2 SYDVKM. The CDR3 runs 16 residues. The CDR3 loop is CASSLPRDRAGYGYTF. The CDR3 nucleotides read TGTGCCAGCAGTTTACCCCGGGACAGGGCCGGCTATGGCTACACCTTC.

The chain uses TRBV27 and TRBJ2-7; 7 positions agree with TRBD1. Germline CDR1 is MNHEY and CDR2 is SMNVEV (reference sequence). The junction had 13 bases not matched to a gene; V was cut back by 3 bases and J by 2 bases. The CDR3 length is 17 residues. The CDR3 nucleotides are TGTGCCAGCAGTTTTGCCCTCGTAGAGGGGGCTACCTACGAGCAGTACTTC. Its protein is CASSFALVEGATYEQYF.

The rearrangement joins TRBV25-1 to TRBJ2-7, with TRBD2 as a possible D gene (6 bases). The CDR3 has 15 amino acids. With 5 bases removed from V and 6 bases from J, the gap between germline ends came to 20 bases. The germline V gene has CDR1 MGHDK and CDR2 SYGVNS. Written as DNA, the CDR3 is TGTGCCAGCAGTCCGTTTCTGGGGGGAGAGGGCGAGCAGTACTTC. As protein: CASSPFLGGEGEQYF.

This chain joins TRBV9 and TRBJ2-7; 9 bases match TRBD2. Trimming cost V 4 bases and J 3 bases; bases outside gene matches: 8. Germline V gene data show CDR1 as SGDLS and CDR2 as YYNGEE. This CDR3 spans 15 amino acids. The CDR3 DNA reads as TGTGCCAGCAGCCAGACAGCGGGAGGTATCTACGAGCAGTACTTC. This gives the protein CASSQTAGGIYEQYF.

The table lists this clone with a few counts. The gene calls are TRBV29-1 and TRBJ2-7, with D possibly TRBD1 on 6 matching bases. V dropped 4 bases and J dropped 7 bases, with 20 bases sitting between them. The CDR3 length is 14 residues. Germline values: CDR1 SQVTM, CDR2 ANQGSEA. The CDR3 protein is CSVVRGGAFVEQYF. For the CDR3, the DNA is TGCAGCGTTGTCCGAGGGGGTGCTTTTGTTGAGCAGTACTTC.

The chain is built from TRBV6-5 and TRBJ1-1, with D perhaps matching TRBD1 (6 bases). The CDR3 totals 15 residues. Trimming shortened V by 2 bases and J by 3 bases, and 13 bases separated the two germline ends. CDR1 MNHEY and CDR2 SVGAGI come from the germline V gene. The CDR3: CASSYGDRQDTEAFF. CDR3 sequence (DNA): TGTGCCAGCAGTTACGGTGACAGGCAGGACACTGAAGCTTTCTTT.

The V call is TRBV4-3, the J call TRBJ1-1; TRBD1 matches at 9 bases. The CDR3 runs 14 residues. Unmatched junction bases numbered 9, after V lost 3 bases and J lost 10 bases. The germline V gene has CDR1 LGHNA and CDR2 YSLEER. The chain's CDR3 is CASSQDRTGGRAFF. Written as DNA, the CDR3 is TGCGCCAGCAGCCAGGACCGAACAGGGGGCAGAGCTTTCTTT.

The chain couples TRBV2 to TRBJ1-5, with TRBD1 matching 8 bases. Losses at the gene ends were 10 bases for V and 6 bases for J; bases not matched to a gene: 5. The CDR3 contains 12 residues. Per germline, CDR1 SNHLY and CDR2 FYNNEI. CDR3 sequence reads: CATRQGSQPQHF. The CDR3 DNA reads as TGTGCCACCCGACAGGGGTCTCAGCCCCAGCATTTT.

The V gene is TRBV5-1, the J gene TRBJ2-1, with D maybe TRBD1 (6 bases). The ends were cut back, 0 bases at V and 7 bases at J, with 17 bases in the middle. CDR1 is SGHRS and CDR2 is YFSETQ in the germline V gene. This CDR3 spans 16 amino acids. As DNA, the CDR3 is TGCGCCAGCAGCTTGGAGTCTAGAAGGGGGACGAATGAGCAGTTCTTC. Its translation is CASSLESRRGTNEQFF.

V and J are TRBV28 and TRBJ1-5; D might be TRBD1 (6 bases). CDR1 is MDHEN, CDR2 SYDVKM, per germline. With 7 bases removed from V and 3 bases from J, the gap between germline ends came to 13 bases. The CDR3 has 14 residues. Here the CDR3 DNA reads TGTGCCAGCAAGCCCCGGACAGTCAATCAGCCCCAGCATTTT. It yields the protein CASKPRTVNQPQHF.

The chain recombines TRBV7-3 with TRBJ2-7; 9 nucleotides line up with TRBD2. The V gene's germline CDR1 is SGHTA and CDR2 FQGTGA. This CDR3 has 14 residues. Trimming removed 5 bases from V and 4 bases from J; junction bases left unmatched: 6. This CDR3 is CASSLGTSSYEQYF. The CDR3 DNA sequence: TGTGCCAGCAGCCTAGGGACTAGCTCGTACGAGCAGTACTTC.

The table lists this clone with a few counts. The genes are TRBV6-5 and TRBJ2-7; 11 bases line up with TRBD2. Looked up from germline, CDR1 is MNHEY and CDR2 is SVGAGI. This CDR3 has 14 residues. Trimming took 6 bases from V and 6 from J; bases not matched to a gene: 7. As DNA, the CDR3 is TGTGCCAGCAGGTCCGGGACTAGCGGTACCGAGCAGTACTTC. This gives the protein CASRSGTSGTEQYF.

The sample holds a few counts of this clone. The rearrangement joins TRBV7-9 to TRBJ2-1; D is perhaps TRBD2 (5 bases). The V gene lost 7 bases and the J gene lost 4 bases, with 23 bases spanning the gap. Germline CDR1 reads SEHNR; CDR2 reads FQNEAQ (reference sequence). CDR3 size: 17 residues. CDR3 DNA sequence: TGTGCCAGCACCCATAGCCGTGAGACTAACGCGTACAATGAGCAGTTCTTC. Residues: CASTHSRETNAYNEQFF.